This paragraph covers one T cell receptor (beta chain) sequence. These data are taken from a study of blood T cell repertoires in COVID-19. The assay was immunoSEQ multiplex PCR, and TCRdb's table has in-frame clones only and misses some. The sample contains about 250,000 clones, roughly 86% of which appear only once. The CDR3 runs to 20 residues. CDR1 is MNHGY, CDR2 SAAAGT, per germline. V was clipped by 0 bases and J by 6 bases; unmatched bases: 20. What was sequenced was peripheral blood. The V call is TRBV6-8, the J call TRBJ2-7; TRBD1 matches 10 bases. The receptor's source is a woman aged 60-70 years who had recovered from COVID-19. CDR3 bases: TGTGCCAGCAGTTACTCCTACCGGGACAGGGGATGGGTCCCGTCGGGCGAGCAGTACTTC. The encoded protein is CASSYSYRDRGWVPSGEQYF.